This entry lists 31 T cell receptor beta chains sequenced from one sample in a study of blood T cell repertoires in COVID-19 (dated by TCRdb to 2020 to 2021). The library relied on the immunoSEQ multiplex PCR assay. As stored in TCRdb, this immuneACCESS dataset retains in-frame rearrangements with V and J assigned. A fraction of the clones does not appear; measured against another copy, unresolved V genes explain less than half of the discrepancy, and the remainder lacks a known reason. The sample table contains some 130,000 clones; only one count was recorded for over 75% of them. The ten top clones hold roughly a tenth of the sample. The sample comprised peripheral blood. These receptors came from a man older than 75 with acute or convalescent COVID-19.

This chain's CDR3 is CASSSAGKNTGELFF. The CDR3, as DNA: TGTGCCAGCAGTAGCGCCGGGAAGAACACCGGGGAGCTGTTTTTT. The chain has TRBV28 and TRBJ2-2; tentative D call: TRBD2 (5 bases). Trimming cost V 5 bases and J 1 base, with 11 bases left between them. Germline V CDR1 and CDR2: MDHEN, SYDVKM. This CDR3 region has 15 residues.

The chain employs TRBV18 and TRBJ1-2; a possible D gene is TRBD1 (5 bases). The V gene's germline CDR1 is KGHSH and CDR2 LQKENI. The CDR3 contains 16 residues. V gave up 3 bases and J gave up 4 bases, with 18 bases separating them. The CDR3 DNA is TGTGCCAGCTCACCCACAGGTGGCCAGGGAACCTATGGCTACACCTTC. Amino acids: CASSPTGGQGTYGYTF.

The chain carries TRBV15 and TRBJ2-5; 14 nucleotides line up with TRBD2. This CDR3 comprises 16 residues. With V trimmed by 3 bases and J by 4 bases, 4 bases remained unmatched. CDR1 LNHNV and CDR2 YYDKDF come from the germline V gene (reference sequence). The CDR3 is CATSSRTSGGLETQYF. The CDR3 nucleotides are TGTGCCACCAGCAGCCGGACTAGCGGGGGGTTAGAGACCCAGTACTTC.

The chain's CDR3 is CASSKGLGGPVGTDTQYF. The CDR3 DNA follows: TGTGCCAGCAGCAAAGGGTTGGGGGGGCCGGTTGGCACAGATACGCAGTATTTT. V usage is TRBV7-7 and J usage is TRBJ2-3; tentatively, D is TRBD2 (7 bases). Trimming cost V 5 bases and J 1 base, with 22 bases left between them. CDR1 is SSHAT and CDR2 is FNYEAQ in the germline V gene (reference sequence). The CDR3 is made up of 18 amino acids.

The chain uses TRBV7-8 and TRBJ2-1; TRBD2 aligns across 11 bases. The trim removed 5 bases at V and 7 bases at J, leaving 16 bases unmatched. The CDR3 spans 18 residues. Germline V CDR1 and CDR2: SGHVS, FQNEAQ. This chain's CDR3 is CASSIRYLSGGAWNEQFF. The CDR3 coding sequence is TGTGCCAGCAGCATACGTTACCTTAGCGGGGGGGCTTGGAATGAGCAGTTCTTC. The full variable domain, its missing parts supplied by reference TRBV7-8 and TRBJ2-1, is GAGVSQSPRYKVAKRGQDVALRCDPISGHVSLFWYQQALGQGPEFLTYFQNEAQLDKSGLPSDRFFAERPEGSVSTLKIQRTQQEDSAVYLCASSIRYLSGGAWNEQFFGPGTRLTVL.

This chain connects TRBV11-2 to TRBJ2-7, with 10 positions matching TRBD1. The CDR3 runs to 14 residues. Germline V gene lookup returns CDR1 SGHAT and CDR2 FQNNGV. The V gene end was trimmed by 7 bases and the J gene end by 7 bases; junction bases not matched to a gene: 10. DNA for the CDR3: TGTGCCAGCACCATCGGGACAGGGGATCGGGAGCAGTACTTC. It yields the protein CASTIGTGDREQYF.

The chain links TRBV5-5 to TRBJ2-7; D gene unclear. The germline V gene has CDR1 SGHKS and CDR2 YYEKEE (reference sequence). The CDR3 runs 11 residues. The V end lost 4 bases, the J end lost 2 bases, and 4 bases lay between the germline ends. The CDR3 nucleotides are TGTGCCAGCAGCCAAACCTACGAGCAGTACTTC. Its translation is CASSQTYEQYF.

The chain joins TRBV3-1 (or the pseudogene TRBV3-2) to TRBJ1-5, with 8 positions matching TRBD1. The CDR3 runs to 14 residues. Germline-derived CDR1 and CDR2 are LGHDT and YNNKEL (reference sequence). With V trimmed by 2 bases and J by 7 bases, 4 bases remained unmatched. DNA of the CDR3: TGTGCCAGCAGCCAACAGGGGGCGAGGCAGCCCCAGCATTTT. This sequence encodes CASSQQGARQPQHF.

The rearrangement links TRBV6-5 to TRBJ2-1; the match to TRBD2 covers 9 bases. Trimming cost V 6 bases and J 9 bases; bases outside gene matches: 9. The CDR3 has 14 amino acids. CDR1 and CDR2 (germline): MNHEY, SVGAGI. The CDR3 nucleotides read TGTGCCAGCAGCCCCGTAGCGGGAGTAGGTGAGCAGTTCTTC. As protein: CASSPVAGVGEQFF.

This clone was seen once. The gene calls are TRBV30 and TRBJ2-1; tentatively, D is TRBD2 (6 bases). The germline gives CDR1 GTSNPN, CDR2 SVGIG (reference sequence). V was clipped by 1 base and J by 14 bases, with 12 bases between them. The CDR3 extends over 11 amino acids. Here the CDR3 reads CAWSGLEVEFF. In DNA form, the CDR3 reads TGTGCCTGGAGTGGACTAGAAGTGGAGTTCTTC.

The V gene is TRBV29-1, the J gene TRBJ2-7; the D gene is possibly TRBD2 (6 bases). Germline CDR1 and CDR2: SQVTM and ANQGSEA. Trimming took off 6 bases at V and 3 bases at J, with 18 bases between the two ends. The CDR3 covers 14 residues. The CDR3 region is CSVELALGRYEQYF. In nucleotides, the CDR3 is TGCAGCGTCGAGCTAGCGTTGGGGCGCTACGAGCAGTACTTC.

The gene calls are TRBV9 and TRBJ2-3, with D perhaps matching TRBD2 (7 bases). CDR3 length: 17 amino acids. The V gene's germline CDR1 is SGDLS and CDR2 YYNGEE. Trimming removed 0 bases from V and 0 bases from J, with 14 bases in between. The CDR3 nucleotides are TGTGCCAGCAGCGTAGGATTGGAGGGGGGGAGCACAGATACGCAGTATTTT. Translating gives CASSVGLEGGSTDTQYF.

J is TRBJ2-1 and V is TRBV19; a weak D match, TRBD2 (5 bases). This CDR3 contains 17 residues. Germline values: CDR1 LNHDA, CDR2 SQIVND (reference sequence). V was pared by 4 bases and J by 2 bases, with 18 bases between. The CDR3 protein is CASSTSHRLPAYNEQFF. The CDR3 nucleotides read TGTGCCAGTAGTACGAGCCATCGACTACCGGCCTACAATGAGCAGTTCTTC.

The genes are TRBV11-2 and TRBJ2-5, with D perhaps TRBD2 (7 bases). CDR3 length: 15 amino acids. Germline loops: CDR1 SGHAT, CDR2 FQNNGV. V lost 0 bases and J 5 bases, leaving 13 bases between the germline ends. The CDR3 sequence is CASSLDRGAWETQYF. The DNA for the CDR3 is TGTGCCAGCAGCTTAGATCGGGGGGCATGGGAGACCCAGTACTTC.

This clone has ten or more counts. The gene calls are TRBV3-1 (or the pseudogene TRBV3-2) and TRBJ2-3, with D maybe TRBD2 (5 bases). V lost 3 bases to trimming and J lost 4 bases, with 14 bases between them. Germline CDR1 and CDR2: LGHDT and YNNKEL (reference sequence). The CDR3 consists of 15 residues. The CDR3 DNA follows: TGTGCCAGCAGCCACGATGGAGGCTTGGCAGATACGCAGTATTTT. Its protein is CASSHDGGLADTQYF.

The count of this clone is one. The chain combines TRBV19 with TRBJ1-1, with TRBD1 matching over 9 bases. With V trimmed by 4 bases and J by 3 bases, 9 bases remained unmatched. The CDR3 consists of 16 residues. Germline-derived CDR1 and CDR2 are LNHDA and SQIVND (reference sequence). CDR3: CASSRSRDRAHTEAFF. CDR3 bases: TGTGCCAGTAGTAGATCCCGGGACAGGGCTCACACTGAAGCTTTCTTT.

The J gene is TRBJ1-2, the V gene TRBV6-2 or TRBV6-3; 8 positions match TRBD1. Germline V lookup: CDR1 MNHEY, CDR2 SVGEGT. CDR3 length equals 15 residues. The V and J ends lost 5 bases and 3 bases, in that order; junction bases with no gene match: 8. This chain's CDR3 is CASSPRQGLDYGYTF. Here the CDR3 DNA reads TGTGCCAGCAGTCCGAGACAGGGGTTGGACTATGGCTACACCTTC.

V usage is TRBV25-1 and J usage is TRBJ2-7; 7 bases fit TRBD1. The germline V gene encodes CDR1 MGHDK and CDR2 SYGVNS. V shed 3 bases, J shed 4 bases, and the junction held 6 bases outside the gene matches. This CDR3 has 14 residues. This CDR3 is CASSDPGQKYEQYF. Here the CDR3 DNA reads TGTGCCAGCAGTGATCCGGGACAGAAATACGAGCAGTACTTC.

In its sample, this clone was seen a few times. The V call is TRBV7-2, the J call TRBJ1-1; TRBD1 is a possible D gene (6 bases). The V and J ends lost 0 bases and 0 bases respectively, with 11 bases between them. From germline, CDR1 is SGHTA and CDR2 FQGNSA. CDR3 size: 16 residues. For the CDR3, the DNA is TGTGCCAGCAGCTTAGCGCTAGACAGGATGAACACTGAAGCTTTCTTT. Translation: CASSLALDRMNTEAFF.

CDR3 in DNA: TGCGCCAGCAGCCCCGGTAGCGGAGCCTACGAGCAGTACTTC. Its translation: CASSPGSGAYEQYF. The chain is built from TRBV5-1 and TRBJ2-7, with D perhaps TRBD2 (6 bases). Between the trimmed V and J ends, which lost 4 bases and 2 bases, there was a span of 13 bases. The CDR3 totals 14 residues. CDR1 and CDR2 (germline): SGHRS, YFSETQ.

The chain employs TRBV4-1 and TRBJ1-1; D is unclear. Germline assignment: CDR1 MGHRA and CDR2 YSYEKL. CDR3 length: 14 residues. Trimming removed 0 bases from V and 1 base from J, with 6 bases in between. CDR3 residues: CASSQEGGNTEAFF. DNA for the CDR3: TGCGCCAGCAGCCAAGAAGGAGGGAACACTGAAGCTTTCTTT.

As concerns this clone: An end of the junction differs from the germline gene, which may be a read error. The genes are TRBV7-9 and TRBJ2-5; TRBD2 might be the D (6 bases). Germline V gene lookup returns CDR1 SEHNR and CDR2 FQNEAQ (reference sequence). This CDR3 region has 15 residues. The DNA of the CDR3 is TGTGCCAGCAGCTTATCCCGCTGGGGGGAAGAGGCCCAGTACTTC. This gives the protein CASSLSRWGEEAQYF.

V gene TRBV15 combines with J gene TRBJ1-5; maybe TRBD1 (5 bases). With 1 base removed from V and 3 bases from J, the gap between germline ends came to 13 bases. The CDR3 contains 16 residues. Germline CDR1 LNHNV, CDR2 YYDKDF (reference sequence). CDR3 nucleotides: TGTGCCACCAGCAGAGGGTGGGGGGACCTCAATCAGCCCCAGCATTTT. The encoded protein is CATSRGWGDLNQPQHF.

The chain has TRBV9 and TRBJ1-1; TRBD1 aligns across 7 bases. Germline values: CDR1 SGDLS, CDR2 YYNGEE. After removal of 4 bases from V and 4 bases from J, the junction contained 10 bases not matched to a gene. The CDR3 is 15 amino acids. The CDR3 sequence is CASSKRDRESTEAFF. CDR3 DNA sequence: TGTGCCAGCAGCAAACGAGACAGGGAGAGCACTGAAGCTTTCTTT.

The chain couples TRBV19 to TRBJ2-5; perhaps TRBD1 as D (6 bases). CDR1 LNHDA and CDR2 SQIVND come from the germline V gene (reference sequence). The V end was cut by 5 bases, the J end by 5 bases, with 6 bases between. The CDR3 runs 11 residues. CDR3 sequence (DNA): TGTGCCAGTAGTCAGGGGGAGACCCAGTACTTC. Amino acid sequence: CASSQGETQYF.

V is TRBV6-5 and J is TRBJ1-6, with D possibly being TRBD1 (6 bases). The CDR3 loop spans 16 amino acids. The ends were cut back, 0 bases at V and 5 bases at J, with 11 bases in the middle. Per the germline V gene, CDR1 is MNHEY and CDR2 is SVGAGI. The CDR3 reads CASSYSGNRDNSPLHF. The CDR3 nucleotides read TGTGCCAGCAGTTACTCTGGGAACAGGGATAATTCACCCCTCCACTTT.

This clone showed up just once. Here the CDR3 DNA reads TGCGCCAGCAGCTTGGCAGTTCTAGGACTCCGGCCGACCGGGGAGCTGTTTTTT. Protein sequence: CASSLAVLGLRPTGELFF. The chain uses TRBV5-1 and TRBJ2-2, with D maybe TRBD2 (5 bases). With 0 bases removed from V and 5 bases from J, the gap between germline ends came to 20 bases. CDR1 is SGHRS and CDR2 is YFSETQ in the germline V gene. CDR3 length: 18 amino acids. Drawing the rest from reference TRBV5-1 and TRBJ2-2, the complete variable domain is KAGVTQTPRYLIKTRGQQVTLSCSPISGHRSVSWYQQTPGQGLQFLFEYFSETQRNKGNFPGRFSGRQFSNSRSEMNVSTLELGDSALYLCASSLAVLGLRPTGELFFGEGSRLTVL.

The rearrangement joins TRBV13 to TRBJ1-1, with TRBD1 matching 7 bases. The CDR3 loop spans 17 amino acids. Germline CDR1 is PRHDT and CDR2 is FYEKMQ (reference sequence). V gave up 1 base and J gave up 0 bases; unmatched junction bases: 8. The CDR3 sequence: CASSLARTGGMNTEAFF. CDR3 sequence (DNA): TGTGCCAGCAGCTTAGCCAGGACAGGAGGAATGAACACTGAAGCTTTCTTT.

This clone occurred once. The V call is TRBV7-9, the J call TRBJ1-2; 7 bases map to TRBD1. V gave up 5 bases and J gave up 6 bases; unmatched junction bases: 12. The CDR3 contains 15 residues. The germline V gene encodes CDR1 SEHNR and CDR2 FQNEAQ (reference sequence). The CDR3 region is CASSPRGQVSDGYTF. The CDR3 nucleotides are TGTGCCAGCAGCCCAAGGGGGCAGGTGAGCGATGGCTACACCTTC.

The chain has TRBV6-6 and TRBJ2-2, with 7 bases fitting TRBD1. The V and J ends lost 4 bases and 6 bases, in that order; junction bases with no gene match: 2. The length of the CDR3 is 13 residues. Germline V gene sequence: CDR1 MNHNY, CDR2 SVGAGI (reference sequence). CDR3 bases: TGTGCCAGCAGTTCTCAGGGGGCCGGGGAGCTGTTTTTT. This codes for CASSSQGAGELFF.

The chain combines TRBV10-3 with TRBJ1-1; D not resolved. This CDR3 comprises 16 residues. Germline CDR1 is ENHRY and CDR2 is SYGVKD. Trimming cost V 0 bases and J 4 bases, with 15 bases left between them. CDR3 region: CAISESIGKGSTEAFF. CDR3 in DNA: TGTGCCATCAGTGAGTCGATCGGCAAAGGGAGCACTGAAGCTTTCTTT.